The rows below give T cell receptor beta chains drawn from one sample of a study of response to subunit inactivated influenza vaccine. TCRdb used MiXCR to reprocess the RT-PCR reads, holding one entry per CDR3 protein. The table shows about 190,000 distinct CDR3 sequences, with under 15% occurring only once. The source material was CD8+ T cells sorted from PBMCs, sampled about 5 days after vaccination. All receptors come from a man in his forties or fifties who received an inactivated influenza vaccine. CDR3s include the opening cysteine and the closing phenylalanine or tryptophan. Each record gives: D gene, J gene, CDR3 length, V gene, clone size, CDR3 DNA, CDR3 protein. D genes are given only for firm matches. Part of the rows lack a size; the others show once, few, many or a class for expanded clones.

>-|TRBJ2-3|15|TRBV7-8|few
TGTGCCAGCAGCTTTGAGGGAGCAAGCACAGATACGCAGTATTTT
CASSFEGASTDTQYF
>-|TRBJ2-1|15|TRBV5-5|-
TGTGCCAGCAGCTTGTGGGGGCAGGGGATCCATGAGCAGTTCTTC
CASSLWGQGIHEQFF
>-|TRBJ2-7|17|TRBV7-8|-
TGTGCCAGCAGCCAGAAGGAAGGGGGGGGTTGGGTCTACGAGCAGTACTTC
CASSQKEGGGWVYEQYF
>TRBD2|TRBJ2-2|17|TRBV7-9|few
TGTGCCAGCAGCCCGCGGCTAGCGGGAGGGTCTTCCGGGGAGCTGTTTTTT
CASSPRLAGGSSGELFF
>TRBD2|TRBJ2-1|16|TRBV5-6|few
TGTGCCAGCAGCCTCTGGACTAGCGGGAGTGGCGATGAGCAGTTCTTC
CASSLWTSGSGDEQFF
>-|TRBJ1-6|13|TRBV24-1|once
TGTGCCACCAGTGCGGCCGGGGGTTCACCCCTCCACTTT
CATSAAGGSPLHF
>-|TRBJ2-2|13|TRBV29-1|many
TGCAGCGTTGATGTTCAAAACACCGGGGAGCTGTTTTTT
CSVDVQNTGELFF
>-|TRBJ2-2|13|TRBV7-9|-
TGTGCCAGCAGCTTTATAACTAGCGGGGAGCTGTTTTTT
CASSFITSGELFF
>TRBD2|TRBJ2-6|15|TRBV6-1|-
TGTGCCAGCAGTCCAGCGGGGAACGGGGCCAACGTCCTGACTTTC
CASSPAGNGANVLTF
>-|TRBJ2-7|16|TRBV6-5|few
TGTGCCAGCAGTTACTCGTCCCCAGAGGCCTCCTACGAGCAGTACTTC
CASSYSSPEASYEQYF
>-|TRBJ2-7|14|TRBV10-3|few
TGTGCCATCAGTGTGGTTCTGGCGGGGTACGAGCAGTACTTC
CAISVVLAGYEQYF
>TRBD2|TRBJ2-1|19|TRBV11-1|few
TGTGCCAGCAGCTTAGACAGGAACCCTGGGACTAGCGATCGCAATGAGCAGTTCTTC
CASSLDRNPGTSDRNEQFF
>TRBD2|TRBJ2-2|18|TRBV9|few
TGTGCCAGCAGCCGAGGGGGGACTAGCGGGAGAAAAACCGGGGAGCTGTTTTTT
CASSRGGTSGRKTGELFF
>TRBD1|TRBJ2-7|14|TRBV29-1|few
TGCAGCGTTGGGGGGGACAGGGGGCGGTACGAGCAGTACTTC
CSVGGDRGRYEQYF
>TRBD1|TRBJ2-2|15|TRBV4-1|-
TGCGCCAGCAGCCCAAGACAGGGATGGACCGGGGAGCTGTTTTTT
CASSPRQGWTGELFF
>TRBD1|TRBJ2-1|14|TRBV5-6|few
TGTGCCAGCAGCTGGGGGACAGCCCTCAATGAGCAGTTCTTC
CASSWGTALNEQFF
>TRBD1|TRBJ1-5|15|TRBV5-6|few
TGTGCCAGCAGCTTGGGCGGGACAGGGTATCAGCCCCAGCATTTT
CASSLGGTGYQPQHF
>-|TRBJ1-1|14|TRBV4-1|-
TGCGCCAGCAGCCCGGGACGGATGAACACTGAAGCTTTCTTT
CASSPGRMNTEAFF
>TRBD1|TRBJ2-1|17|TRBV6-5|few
TGTGCCAGCAGTTACTCCCCGACAGGGGCAGCATACAATGAGCAGTTCTTC
CASSYSPTGAAYNEQFF
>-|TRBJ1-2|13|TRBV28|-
TGTGCCAGCAGCCGGACGCCGAACTATGGCTACACCTTC
CASSRTPNYGYTF
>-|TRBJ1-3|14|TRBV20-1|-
TGCAGTGCCAAGTGGTTGGAAACTGGAAACACCATATATTTT
CSAKWLETGNTIYF
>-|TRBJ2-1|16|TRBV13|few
TGTGCCAGCAGCTTGATGTTTGGGGGCAGCTACAATGAGCAGTTCTTC
CASSLMFGGSYNEQFF
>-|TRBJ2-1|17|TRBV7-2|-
TGTGCCAGCAGCTTAGCCAGAAGCGGTAGCCTTTATGGTGAGCAGTTCTTC
CASSLARSGSLYGEQFF
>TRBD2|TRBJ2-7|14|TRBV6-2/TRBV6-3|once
TGTGCCAGCAGTTATAGCGGGGCCGTCTACGAGCAGTACTTC
CASSYSGAVYEQYF
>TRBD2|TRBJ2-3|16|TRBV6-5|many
TGTGCCAGCAGTCGACTAGCGGGAGGTCACACAGATACGCAGTATTTT
CASSRLAGGHTDTQYF
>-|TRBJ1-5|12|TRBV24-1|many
TGTGCCACCAGTGATTTTGATCAGCCCCAGCATTTT
CATSDFDQPQHF
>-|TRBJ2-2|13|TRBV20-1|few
TGCAGTGCTAGAGATCCAGCCAAGTTGGAGCTGTTTTTT
CSARDPAKLELFF
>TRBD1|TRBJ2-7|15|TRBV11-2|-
TGTGCCAGCAGGTCTTCCGGACAGGGATTTCTCGAGCAGTACTTC
CASRSSGQGFLEQYF
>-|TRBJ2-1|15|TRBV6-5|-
TGTGCCAGCAGTTACGCGTCGAGCTCCTACAATGAGCAGTTCTTC
CASSYASSSYNEQFF
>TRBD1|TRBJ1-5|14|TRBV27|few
TGTGCCAGCAGTCCGACAGGGGTTCATCAGCCCCAGCATTTT
CASSPTGVHQPQHF
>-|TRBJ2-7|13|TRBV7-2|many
TGTGCCAGCAGCTTCCTGACACCATCTGAGCAGTACTTC
CASSFLTPSEQYF
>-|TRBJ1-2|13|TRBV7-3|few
TGTGCCAGCAGCTCCGGACCGTGGGATGGCTACACCTTC
CASSSGPWDGYTF
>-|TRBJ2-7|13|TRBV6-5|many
TGTGCCAGCAGTTTGGGAGGGGGGTTCGAGCAGTACTTC
CASSLGGGFEQYF
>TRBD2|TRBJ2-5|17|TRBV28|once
TGTGCCAGCAGTTTATGGGGAGCGGGAGCGGGCCAAGAGACCCAGTACTTC
CASSLWGAGAGQETQYF
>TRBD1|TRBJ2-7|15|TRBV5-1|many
TGCGCCAGCAGATTGGACAGGGGAAGGATCTACGAGCAGTACTTC
CASRLDRGRIYEQYF
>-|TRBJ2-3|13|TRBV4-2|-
TGTGCCAGCAGCCAAGCGAGCTCAGATACGCAGTATTTT
CASSQASSDTQYF
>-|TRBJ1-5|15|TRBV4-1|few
TGCGCCAGCAGCCAAGAGAGGGCAGCTGGTGCGCCCCAGCATTTT
CASSQERAAGAPQHF
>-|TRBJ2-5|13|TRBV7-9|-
TGTGCCAGCAGCTTGGCGGAGCAAGAGACCCAGTACTTC
CASSLAEQETQYF
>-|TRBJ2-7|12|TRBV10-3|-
TGTGCCATCAGTTGGGACGGGGACGAGCAGTACTTC
CAISWDGDEQYF
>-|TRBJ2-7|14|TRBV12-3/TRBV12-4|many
TGTGCCAGCAGTTTATCGTCCCTCTCCTACGAGCAGTACTTC
CASSLSSLSYEQYF
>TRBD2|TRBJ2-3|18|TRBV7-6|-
TGTGCCAGCAGCTTAGCTGCTAGCGGGGGGGCCCGCACAGATACGCAGTATTTT
CASSLAASGGARTDTQYF
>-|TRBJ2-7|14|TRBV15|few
TGTGCCACCAGCAGACAGGACAGCACCTACGAGCAGTACTTC
CATSRQDSTYEQYF
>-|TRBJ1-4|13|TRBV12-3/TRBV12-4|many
TGTGCCAGCAGCCTATGGACGGGAGAAAAACTGTTTTTT
CASSLWTGEKLFF
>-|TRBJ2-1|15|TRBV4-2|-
TGTGCCAGTACCCGGGACTCCTACCTCTACAATGAGCAGTTCTTC
CASTRDSYLYNEQFF
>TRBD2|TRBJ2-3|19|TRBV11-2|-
TGTGCCAGCAGTTTAGGAAGGCTAGCGGGAGTCGGGGGCACAGATACGCAGTATTTT
CASSLGRLAGVGGTDTQYF
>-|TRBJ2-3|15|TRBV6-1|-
TGTGCCAGCAGCAAGGTGGTCATTGGTACAGATACGCAGTATTTT
CASSKVVIGTDTQYF
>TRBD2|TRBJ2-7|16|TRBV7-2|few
TGTGCCAGCAGCTCGATATCTAGCGGGGGAAACTACGAGCAGTACTTC
CASSSISSGGNYEQYF
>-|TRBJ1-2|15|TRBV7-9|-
TGTGCCAGCAGCCCGGGCCCTGAACTCTATGGCTACACTAACTTC
CASSPGPELYGYTNF
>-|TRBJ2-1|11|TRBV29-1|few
TGCAGTCTGGGGCTCTACAATGAGCAGTTCTTC
CSLGLYNEQFF
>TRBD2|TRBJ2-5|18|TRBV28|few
TGTGCCAGCAGTTATAAAATTGGGACTAGCGGTAAACAAGAGACCCAGTACTTC
CASSYKIGTSGKQETQYF
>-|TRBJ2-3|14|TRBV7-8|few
TGTGCCAGCAGTTCTGGGGGTTACACAGATACGCAGTATTTT
CASSSGGYTDTQYF
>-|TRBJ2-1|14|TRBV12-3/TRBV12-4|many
TGTGCCAGCAGTTTGTCCGGGACAAGCAATGAGCAGTTCTTC
CASSLSGTSNEQFF
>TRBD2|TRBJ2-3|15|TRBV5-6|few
TGTGCCAGCAGTTTTAGCGGGAGTTCAGCAGATACGCAGTATTTT
CASSFSGSSADTQYF